This T cell receptor (beta chain) was retrieved from a study of cytomegalovirus exposure and HLA in healthy donors. Study background: An earlier analysis identified some 110 million unique TCR beta sequences in 150 million to 200 million T cells. Findings and caveats of the study: The only immune exposure information that was available was CMV serostatus. In a later analysis, HLA-C alleles had the fewest associated TCRs, DRB1 alleles the most.

On this clone: Its antigen is undetermined.

Trimming took off 0 bases at V and 5 bases at J, with 9 bases between the two ends. CDR1 and CDR2 from the germline V gene are SGHRS and YFSETQ. This CDR3 is built from 14 residues. PCR used 60 Vbeta primers and 13 Jbeta primers. Sequenced by immunoSEQ multiplex PCR; TCRdb stores in-frame clones only, minus some. Of approximately 200,000 clones in the sample, roughly 85% were seen once. The sample comprised PBMCs. The sequence was obtained from a woman aged 50 to 65 in good health and CMV-seronegative. The rearrangement links TRBV5-1 to TRBJ2-1; no firm D call. The CDR3 sequence: CASSLAVHNNEQFF. The CDR3 DNA sequence: TGCGCCAGCAGCTTGGCCGTACACAACAATGAGCAGTTCTTC.